Here is one T cell receptor beta chain with its context. The data derive from a study of blood T cells in healthy people across ages. A second PCR, run for about 7 to 11 cycles, used a sample-barcoded 5' primer plus a J-beta primer mix. TCRdb analysed the 5' RACE reads with MiXCR anew, one entry per CDR3 protein. The sample includes about 570,000 distinct CDR3 sequences, about 26% seen only once; the top ten take approximately 3.6%. The CDR3 is 13 residues long. Germline V gene data show CDR1 as KGHSH and CDR2 as LQKENI. The ends were cut back, 5 bases at V and 2 bases at J, with 9 bases in the middle. These data were likewise used in another study, on T cells of mothers and their children.

This chain connects TRBV18 to TRBJ1-1; no clear D gene. The sequenced sample consisted of blood. This clonotype was obtained from a boy aged 2 to 10 in good health. The chain's CDR3 is CASSTNFNTEAFF. The CDR3, as DNA: TGTGCCAGCTCAACGAACTTTAACACTGAAGCTTTCTTT.